Presented here are 9 T cell receptor beta chains from one specimen sequenced in a study of cytomegalovirus exposure and HLA in healthy donors. TCRdb's table, derived via immunoSEQ multiplex PCR, lists solely in-frame clones and lacks some. Among about 62,000 clones listed, 95% were seen once. Sample: PBMCs. The receptors come from a woman aged 18-29 years in good health and CMV-seropositive.

The chain links TRBV7-9 to TRBJ2-5; D is uncertain. This CDR3 is 17 amino acids long. Looked up from germline, CDR1 is SEHNR and CDR2 is FQNEAQ (reference sequence). V dropped 4 bases and J dropped 4 bases, with 22 bases sitting between them. The chain's CDR3 is CASSSRPARLLPETQYF. The CDR3 nucleotides read TGTGCCAGCAGCTCAAGACCCGCTAGGCTCTTACCAGAGACCCAGTACTTC.

This clone is a singleton in its sample. The gene calls are TRBV2 and TRBJ1-4, with TRBD1 matching 9 bases. CDR1 is SNHLY, CDR2 FYNNEI, per germline. Trimming at V came to 6 bases and at J to 7 bases, leaving 6 bases not matched to a gene. The CDR3 length is 14 residues. The CDR3 coding sequence is TGTGCCAGCAGGAAGGGACAGGGAAGTGAAAAACTGTTTTTT. It translates to CASRKGQGSEKLFF.

In this sample, this clone turned up once. The chain recombines TRBV5-6 with TRBJ2-2; a possible D gene is TRBD2 (5 bases). The V gene lost 3 bases and the J gene lost 1 base, with 10 bases spanning the gap. CDR1 and CDR2 (germline): SGHDT, YYEEEE. This CDR3 is built from 15 residues. Here the CDR3 DNA reads TGTGCCAGCAGCTCGGGGATTTTGAACACCGGGGAGCTGTTTTTT. Protein sequence: CASSSGILNTGELFF. Drawing the rest from reference TRBV5-6 and TRBJ2-2, the complete variable domain is DAGVTQSPTHLIKTRGQQVTLRCSPKSGHDTVSWYQQALGQGPQFIFQYYEEEERQRGNFPDRFSGHQFPNYSSELNVNALLLGDSALYLCASSSGILNTGELFFGEGSRLTVL.

This clone was recorded only once. The V gene is TRBV6-5, the J gene TRBJ2-1; 9 bases align to TRBD1. CDR3 size: 16 residues. The germline V gene encodes CDR1 MNHEY and CDR2 SVGAGI. The trim removed 4 bases at V and 4 bases at J, leaving 8 bases unmatched. The CDR3 sequence: CASSFTQGAWYNEQFF. CDR3 in DNA: TGTGCCAGCAGTTTTACACAGGGGGCCTGGTACAATGAGCAGTTCTTC.

The chain links TRBV2 to TRBJ1-5, with D unresolved. The CDR3 has 15 residues. Germline V gene data show CDR1 as SNHLY and CDR2 as FYNNEI. The V end was cut by 3 bases, the J end by 4 bases, with 13 bases between. Written as DNA, the CDR3 is TGTGCCAGCAGTGACAGGAGGTTGGCTAATCAGCCCCAGCATTTT. This codes for CASSDRRLANQPQHF.

The sample holds one count of this clone. The chain combines TRBV7-9 with TRBJ2-3; 7 bases align to TRBD2. Trimming took 7 bases from V and 6 from J; bases not matched to a gene: 13. CDR1 is SEHNR and CDR2 is FQNEAQ in the germline V gene (reference sequence). The CDR3 length is 15 residues. The DNA of the CDR3 is TGTGCCAGCACCCCGTTCCAGCGGGGCGGGGATACGCAGTATTTT. Protein product: CASTPFQRGGDTQYF.

The J gene is TRBJ1-2, the V gene TRBV4-1; 7 nucleotides line up with TRBD1. The germline CDR1 and CDR2 sequences are MGHRA and YSYEKL. V was pared by 0 bases and J by 4 bases, with 5 bases of the junction left unmatched. The CDR3 consists of 15 residues. The CDR3 DNA follows: TGCGCCAGCAGCCAAGATCTAGGGGGCGGCTATGGCTACACCTTC. This codes for CASSQDLGGGYGYTF.

This rearrangement joins TRBV28 to TRBJ1-2; D gene uncertain. V was trimmed by 3 bases and J by 5 bases, leaving 4 bases between them. This CDR3 contains 11 residues. The V gene's germline CDR1 is MDHEN and CDR2 SYDVKM. CDR3 sequence (DNA): TGTGCCAGCAGTTTCAATTATGGCTACACCTTC. The encoded protein is CASSFNYGYTF.

This clone was seen once. The rearrangement uses TRBV28 and TRBJ2-5, with TRBD1 identical over 11 bases. CDR1 and CDR2 from the germline V gene are MDHEN and SYDVKM. The CDR3 has 16 residues. V was clipped by 4 bases and J by 5 bases; unmatched bases: 9. This CDR3 is CASSSFEGQGVETQYF. CDR3 bases: TGTGCCAGCAGTTCCTTTGAGGGACAGGGGGTCGAGACCCAGTACTTC.